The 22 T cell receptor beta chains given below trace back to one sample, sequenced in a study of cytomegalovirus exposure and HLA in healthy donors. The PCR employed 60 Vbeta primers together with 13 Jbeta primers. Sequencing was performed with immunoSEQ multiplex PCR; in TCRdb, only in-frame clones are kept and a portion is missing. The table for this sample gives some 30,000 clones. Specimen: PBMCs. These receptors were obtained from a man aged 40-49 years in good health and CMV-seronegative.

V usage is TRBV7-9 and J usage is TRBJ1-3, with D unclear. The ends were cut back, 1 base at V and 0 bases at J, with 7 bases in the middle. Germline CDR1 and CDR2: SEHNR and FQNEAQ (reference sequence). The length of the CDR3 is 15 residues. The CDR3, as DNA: TGTGCCAGCAGCTTAGGGACTAACTCTGGAAACACCATATATTTT. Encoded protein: CASSLGTNSGNTIYF. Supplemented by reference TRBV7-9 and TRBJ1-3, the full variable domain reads DTGVSQNPRHKITKRGQNVTFRCDPISEHNRLYWYRQTLGQGPEFLTYFQNEAQLEKSRLLSDRFSAERPKGSFSTLEIQRTEQGDSAMYLCASSLGTNSGNTIYFGEGSWLTVV.

CDR3 loop: CASSEGQGDTEAFF. CDR3 DNA: TGCGCCAGCAGCGAGGGACAGGGGGACACTGAAGCTTTCTTT. The V call is TRBV5-1, the J call TRBJ1-1, with 11 bases aligning to TRBD1. The germline V gene has CDR1 SGHRS and CDR2 YFSETQ. CDR3 length: 14 residues. J gave up 3 bases and V 4 bases, and 2 bases lay outside the gene matches. Using reference TRBV5-1 and TRBJ1-1 for the parts outside the CDR3, the full variable domain is KAGVTQTPRYLIKTRGQQVTLSCSPISGHRSVSWYQQTPGQGLQFLFEYFSETQRNKGNFPGRFSGRQFSNSRSEMNVSTLELGDSALYLCASSEGQGDTEAFFGQGTRLTVV.

The chain's CDR3 is CASSVTGVEQFF. The CDR3 DNA sequence: TGTGCCAGCAGCGTGACAGGGGTCGAGCAGTTCTTC. V is TRBV2 and J is TRBJ2-1, with TRBD1 identical over 8 bases. The V gene end was trimmed by 6 bases and the J gene end by 10 bases; junction bases not matched to a gene: 5. The CDR3 contains 12 residues. Germline-derived CDR1 and CDR2 are SNHLY and FYNNEI.

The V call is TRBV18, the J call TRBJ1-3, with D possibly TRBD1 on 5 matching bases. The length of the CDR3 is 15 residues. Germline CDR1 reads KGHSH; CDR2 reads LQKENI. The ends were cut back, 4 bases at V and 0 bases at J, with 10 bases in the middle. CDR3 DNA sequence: TGTGCCAGCTCACGAGACAGTCTCTCTGGAAACACCATATATTTT. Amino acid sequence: CASSRDSLSGNTIYF.

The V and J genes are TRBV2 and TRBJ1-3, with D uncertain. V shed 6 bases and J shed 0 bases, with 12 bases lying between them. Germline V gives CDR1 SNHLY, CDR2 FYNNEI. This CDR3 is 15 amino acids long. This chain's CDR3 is CASRDTVTSGNTIYF. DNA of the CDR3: TGTGCCAGCAGGGATACAGTCACCTCTGGAAACACCATATATTTT.

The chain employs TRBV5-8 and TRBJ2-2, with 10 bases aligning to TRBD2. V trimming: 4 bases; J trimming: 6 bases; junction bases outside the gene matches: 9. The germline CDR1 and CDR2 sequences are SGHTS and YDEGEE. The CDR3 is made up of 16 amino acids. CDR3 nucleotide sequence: TGTGCCAGCAGCCTACTAGCGGGGCCTAATTCCGGGGAGCTGTTTTTT. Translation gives CASSLLAGPNSGELFF.

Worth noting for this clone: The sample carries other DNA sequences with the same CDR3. Here the CDR3 DNA reads TGTGCCAGCAGCACGTGGGGAGTGAACACTGAAGCTTTCTTT. Amino acids: CASSTWGVNTEAFF. The chain uses TRBV7-2 and TRBJ1-1; the D is unclear. Trimming cost V 5 bases and J 0 bases, with 10 bases left between them. The germline V gene has CDR1 SGHTA and CDR2 FQGNSA. This CDR3 is 14 amino acids long. Using reference TRBV7-2 and TRBJ1-1 for the parts outside the CDR3, the full variable domain is GAGVSQSPSNKVTEKGKDVELRCDPISGHTALYWYRQSLGQGLEFLIYFQGNSAPDKSGLPSDRFSAERTGGSVSTLTIQRTQQEDSAVYLCASSTWGVNTEAFFGQGTRLTVV.

The CDR3 here is CASSTGTANTEAFF. The CDR3 DNA reads TGTGCCAGCAGCACGGGGACAGCGAACACTGAAGCTTTCTTT. This chain joins TRBV7-3 and TRBJ1-1; 7 bases map to TRBD1. In germline, CDR1 is SGHTA, CDR2 FQGTGA. The CDR3 runs to 14 residues. Trimming at V came to 5 bases and at J to 1 base, leaving 4 bases not matched to a gene.

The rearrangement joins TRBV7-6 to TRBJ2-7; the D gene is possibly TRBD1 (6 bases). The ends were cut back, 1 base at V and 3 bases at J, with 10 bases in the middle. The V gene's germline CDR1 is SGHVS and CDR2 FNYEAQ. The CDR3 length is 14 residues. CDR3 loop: CASSLDVRGYEQYF. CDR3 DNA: TGTGCCAGCAGCTTAGACGTCAGGGGCTACGAGCAGTACTTC.

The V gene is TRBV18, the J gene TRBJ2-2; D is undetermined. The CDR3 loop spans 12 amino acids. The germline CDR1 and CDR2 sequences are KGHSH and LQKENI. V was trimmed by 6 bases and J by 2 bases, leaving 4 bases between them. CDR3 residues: CASSLNTGELFF. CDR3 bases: TGTGCCAGCTCCCTTAACACCGGGGAGCTGTTTTTT.

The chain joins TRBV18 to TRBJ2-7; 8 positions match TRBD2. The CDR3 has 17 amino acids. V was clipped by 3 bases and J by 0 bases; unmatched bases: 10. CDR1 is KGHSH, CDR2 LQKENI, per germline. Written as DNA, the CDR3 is TGTGCCAGCTCACCTCAGGGAGGGGCGGGAGGCTCCTACGAGCAGTACTTC. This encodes CASSPQGGAGGSYEQYF.

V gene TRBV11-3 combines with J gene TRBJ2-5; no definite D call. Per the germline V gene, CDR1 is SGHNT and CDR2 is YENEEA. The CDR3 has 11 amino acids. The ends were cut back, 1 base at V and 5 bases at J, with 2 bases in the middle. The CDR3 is CASSLAETQYF. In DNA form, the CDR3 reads TGTGCCAGCAGCTTAGCTGAGACCCAGTACTTC.

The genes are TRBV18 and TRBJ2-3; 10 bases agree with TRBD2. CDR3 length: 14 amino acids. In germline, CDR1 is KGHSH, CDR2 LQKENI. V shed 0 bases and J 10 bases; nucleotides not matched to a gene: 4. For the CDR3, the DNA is TGTGCCAGCTCACCACCGTCTAGCGGGAGAGCGCAGTATTTT. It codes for CASSPPSSGRAQYF.

The CDR3 reads CASSLLGHLNTEAFF. The CDR3 coding sequence is TGTGCCAGCAGTCTCTTGGGACACCTGAACACTGAAGCTTTCTTT. This rearrangement joins TRBV7-2 to TRBJ1-1, with D maybe TRBD1 (6 bases). Trimming left V 6 bases short and J 0 bases short, with 14 bases between. The germline V gene encodes CDR1 SGHTA and CDR2 FQGNSA. The CDR3 covers 15 residues. Using reference TRBV7-2 and TRBJ1-1 for the parts outside the CDR3, the full variable domain is GAGVSQSPSNKVTEKGKDVELRCDPISGHTALYWYRQSLGQGLEFLIYFQGNSAPDKSGLPSDRFSAERTGGSVSTLTIQRTQQEDSAVYLCASSLLGHLNTEAFFGQGTRLTVV.

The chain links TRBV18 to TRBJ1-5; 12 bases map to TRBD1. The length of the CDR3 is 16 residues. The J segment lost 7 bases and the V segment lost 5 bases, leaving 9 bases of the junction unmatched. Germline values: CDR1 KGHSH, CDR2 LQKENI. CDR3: CASSARDRGLGQPQHF. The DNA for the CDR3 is TGTGCCAGCTCAGCCCGGGACAGGGGGCTAGGGCAGCCCCAGCATTTT. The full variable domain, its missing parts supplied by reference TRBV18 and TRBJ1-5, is NAGVMQNPRHLVRRRGQEARLRCSPMKGHSHVYWYRQLPEEGLKFMVYLQKENIIDESGMPKERFSAEFPKEGPSILRIQQVVRGDSAAYFCASSARDRGLGQPQHFGDGTRLSIL.

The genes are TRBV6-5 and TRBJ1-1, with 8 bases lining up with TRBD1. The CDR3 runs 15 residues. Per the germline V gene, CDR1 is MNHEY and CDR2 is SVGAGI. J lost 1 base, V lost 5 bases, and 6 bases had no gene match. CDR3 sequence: CASSREGTGNTEAFF. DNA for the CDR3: TGTGCCAGCAGTAGAGAGGGGACAGGGAACACTGAAGCTTTCTTT.

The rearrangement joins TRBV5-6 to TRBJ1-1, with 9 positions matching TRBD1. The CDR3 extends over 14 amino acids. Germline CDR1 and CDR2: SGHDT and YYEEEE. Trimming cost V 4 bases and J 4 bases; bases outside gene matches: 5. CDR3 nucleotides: TGTGCCAGCAGCCTAACAGGGGGCGTCACTGAAGCTTTCTTT. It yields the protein CASSLTGGVTEAFF.

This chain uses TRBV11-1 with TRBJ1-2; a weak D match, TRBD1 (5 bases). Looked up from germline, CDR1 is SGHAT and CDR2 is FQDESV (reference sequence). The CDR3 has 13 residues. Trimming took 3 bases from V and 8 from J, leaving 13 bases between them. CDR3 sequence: CASSLGGREGYTF. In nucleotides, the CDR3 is TGTGCCAGCAGCTTGGGGGGACGAGAAGGCTACACCTTC.

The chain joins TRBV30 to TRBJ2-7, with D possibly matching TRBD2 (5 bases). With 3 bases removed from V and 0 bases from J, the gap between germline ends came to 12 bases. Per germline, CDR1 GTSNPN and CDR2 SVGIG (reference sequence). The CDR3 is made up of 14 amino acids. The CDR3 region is CAWRGLPDSYEQYF. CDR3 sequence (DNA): TGTGCCTGGAGAGGACTTCCCGACTCCTACGAGCAGTACTTC.

CDR3 amino acids: CASSIGGGVYEQYF. CDR3 coding DNA: TGTGCCAGTAGTATAGGTGGCGGGGTCTACGAGCAGTACTTC. The chain employs TRBV19 and TRBJ2-7; possible D gene TRBD2, 6 bases. Germline CDR1 reads LNHDA; CDR2 reads SQIVND (reference sequence). The CDR3 sequence is 14 residues long. V shed 1 base and J shed 3 bases, with 10 bases lying between them.

CDR3 region: CASSEGPIAGGQVYEQFF. CDR3 in DNA: TGCGCCAGCAGTGAGGGGCCTATAGCGGGAGGGCAAGTGTATGAGCAGTTCTTC. The chain has TRBV5-1 and TRBJ2-1, with 11 bases that match TRBD2. Germline CDR1 and CDR2: SGHRS and YFSETQ. V dropped 5 bases and J dropped 8; count of bases not matched to a gene: 18. This CDR3 has 18 residues.

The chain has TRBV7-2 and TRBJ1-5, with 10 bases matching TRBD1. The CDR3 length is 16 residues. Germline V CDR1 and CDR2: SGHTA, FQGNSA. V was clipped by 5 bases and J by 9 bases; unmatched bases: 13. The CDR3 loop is CASSRRRTGGGGPQHF. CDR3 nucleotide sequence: TGTGCCAGCAGCCGTCGTCGGACAGGGGGTGGGGGGCCCCAGCATTTT.